The text below deals with one T cell receptor beta chain. In the authors' methods: For nucleated cells, counts were estimated from reference gene primer amplification. Assay: immunoSEQ multiplex PCR; the TCRdb copy retains only in-frame clones and omits some. V and J calls and clone size are as listed in that table; D and trimming were resolved from the DNA. The table records approximately 60,000 clones, roughly 80% of them present only once. The sample belongs to a study of blood T cell repertoires in COVID-19. Overall study: Collection of acute and convalescent COVID-19 samples took place in the United States, Italy and Spain.

V trimming: 4 bases; J trimming: 4 bases; junction bases outside the gene matches: 9. The CDR3 extends over 15 amino acids. Germline V lookup: CDR1 SGHNT, CDR2 YYREEE (reference sequence). V is TRBV5-4 and J is TRBJ2-3; 7 bases map to TRBD2. The TCR originated in a woman between 55 and 75 years old with acute or convalescent COVID-19. The sequencing sample was made of peripheral blood. CDR3 in DNA: TGTGCCAGCAGCCTCGGACTAGGGAGGGCAGATACGCAGTATTTT. It encodes CASSLGLGRADTQYF. Supplemented by reference TRBV5-4 and TRBJ2-3, the full variable domain reads ETGVTQSPTHLIKTRGQQVTLRCSSQSGHNTVSWYQQALGQGPQFIFQYYREEENGRGNFPPRFSGLQFPNYSSELNVNALELDDSALYLCASSLGLGRADTQYFGPGTRLTVL.